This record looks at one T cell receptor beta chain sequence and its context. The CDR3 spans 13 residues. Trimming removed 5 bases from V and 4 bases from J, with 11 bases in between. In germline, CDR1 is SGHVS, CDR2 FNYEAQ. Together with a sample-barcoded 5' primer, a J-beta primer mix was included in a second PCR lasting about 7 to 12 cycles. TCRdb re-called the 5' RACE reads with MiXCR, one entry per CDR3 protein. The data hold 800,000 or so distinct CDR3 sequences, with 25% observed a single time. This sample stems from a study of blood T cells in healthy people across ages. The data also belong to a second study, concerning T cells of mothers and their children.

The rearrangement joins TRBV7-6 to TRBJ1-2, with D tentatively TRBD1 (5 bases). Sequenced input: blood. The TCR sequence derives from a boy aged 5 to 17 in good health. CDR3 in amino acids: CASSADSLYGYTF. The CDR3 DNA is TGTGCCAGCAGCGCCGACAGCCTCTATGGCTACACCTTC.